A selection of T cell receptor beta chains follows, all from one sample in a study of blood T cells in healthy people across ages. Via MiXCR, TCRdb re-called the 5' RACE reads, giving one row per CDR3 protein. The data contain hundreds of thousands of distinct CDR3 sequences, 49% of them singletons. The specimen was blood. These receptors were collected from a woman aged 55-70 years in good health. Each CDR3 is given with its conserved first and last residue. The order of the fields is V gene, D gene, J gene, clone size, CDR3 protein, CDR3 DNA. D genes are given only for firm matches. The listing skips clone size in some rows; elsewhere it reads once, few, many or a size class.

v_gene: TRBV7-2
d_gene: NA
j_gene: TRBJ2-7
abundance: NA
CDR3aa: CASSSLPREQYF
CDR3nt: TGTGCCAGCAGCTCCCTTCCCAGGGAGCAGTACTTC

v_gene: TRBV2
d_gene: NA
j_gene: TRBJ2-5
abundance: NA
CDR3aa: CACGTLKETQYF
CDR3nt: TGTGCCTGCGGGACTCTTAAAGAGACCCAGTACTTC

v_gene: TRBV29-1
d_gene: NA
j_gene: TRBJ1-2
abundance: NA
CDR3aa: CSVWGADYGYTF
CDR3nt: TGCAGCGTTTGGGGAGCAGACTATGGCTACACCTTC

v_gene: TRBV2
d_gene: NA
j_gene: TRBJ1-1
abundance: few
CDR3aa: CASSDTRDTEAFF
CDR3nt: TGTGCCAGCAGTGATACCAGGGACACTGAAGCTTTCTTT

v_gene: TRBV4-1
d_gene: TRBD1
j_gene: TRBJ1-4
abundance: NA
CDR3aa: CASSRRAGTGEEKLFF
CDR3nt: TGCGCCAGCAGCCGGAGAGCCGGGACAGGGGAAGAAAAACTGTTTTTT

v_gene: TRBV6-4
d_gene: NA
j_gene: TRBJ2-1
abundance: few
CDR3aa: CASSDRPYDGEQFF
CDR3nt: TGTGCCAGCAGTGACCGGCCTTATGATGGTGAGCAGTTCTTC

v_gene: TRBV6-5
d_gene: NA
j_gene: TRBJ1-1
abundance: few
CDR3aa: CASSYENTEAFF
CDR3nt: TGTGCCAGCAGTTACGAGAACACTGAAGCTTTCTTT

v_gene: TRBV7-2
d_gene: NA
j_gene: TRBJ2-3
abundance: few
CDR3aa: CASSLIRSGGGGDTQYF
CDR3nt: TGTGCCAGCAGCTTAATCCGAAGCGGAGGAGGGGGAGATACGCAGTATTTT

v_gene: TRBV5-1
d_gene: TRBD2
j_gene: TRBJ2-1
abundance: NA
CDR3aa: CASSVGLAYDEQFF
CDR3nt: TGCGCCAGCAGCGTAGGACTAGCGTACGATGAGCAGTTCTTC

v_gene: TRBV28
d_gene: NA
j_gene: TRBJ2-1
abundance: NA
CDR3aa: CASTAYNEQFF
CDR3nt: TGTGCCAGCACAGCTTACAATGAGCAGTTCTTC

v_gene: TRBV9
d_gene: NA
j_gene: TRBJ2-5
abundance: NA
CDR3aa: CASSVGRGAHQETQYF
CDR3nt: TGTGCCAGCAGCGTAGGGCGTGGGGCCCACCAAGAGACCCAGTACTTC

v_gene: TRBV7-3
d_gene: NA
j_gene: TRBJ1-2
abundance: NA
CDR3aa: CASSLRPGPYGYTF
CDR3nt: TGTGCCAGCAGCTTAAGGCCGGGACCCTATGGCTACACCTTC

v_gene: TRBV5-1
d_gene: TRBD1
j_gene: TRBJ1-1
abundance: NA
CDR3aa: CASSPDREASLAFF
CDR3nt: TGCGCCAGCAGCCCGGACAGGGAGGCCTCGTTGGCTTTCTTT

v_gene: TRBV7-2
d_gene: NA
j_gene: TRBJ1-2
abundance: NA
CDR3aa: CASSLQRGLGYGYTF
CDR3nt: TGTGCCAGCAGCCTTCAACGGGGGCTGGGGTATGGCTACACCTTC

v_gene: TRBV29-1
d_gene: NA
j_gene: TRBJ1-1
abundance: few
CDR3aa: CSVEGSFGNTEAFF
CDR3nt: TGCAGCGTTGAGGGCTCCTTCGGGAACACTGAAGCTTTCTTT

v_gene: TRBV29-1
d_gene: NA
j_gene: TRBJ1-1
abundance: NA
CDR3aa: CSVGAGAREEAFF
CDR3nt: TGCAGCGTTGGTGCAGGGGCCAGGGAAGAAGCTTTCTTT

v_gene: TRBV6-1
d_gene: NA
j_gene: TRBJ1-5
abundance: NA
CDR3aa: CASSEALPANQPQHF
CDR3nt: TGTGCCAGCAGTGAAGCCTTGCCGGCTAATCAGCCCCAGCATTTT

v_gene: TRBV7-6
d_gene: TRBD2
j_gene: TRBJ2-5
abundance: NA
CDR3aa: CASSLVASGTSPETQYF
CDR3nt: TGTGCCAGCAGCTTAGTTGCCAGCGGGACCTCTCCAGAGACCCAGTACTTC

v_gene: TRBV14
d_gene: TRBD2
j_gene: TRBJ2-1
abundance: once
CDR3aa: CASSLIGLAGGWNEQFF
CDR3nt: TGTGCCAGCAGTTTAATTGGGCTAGCGGGAGGCTGGAATGAGCAGTTCTTC

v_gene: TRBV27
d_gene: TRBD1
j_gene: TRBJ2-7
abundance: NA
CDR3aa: CASSSRTGGSYEQYF
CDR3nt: TGTGCCAGCAGTTCAAGGACAGGGGGCAGTTACGAGCAGTACTTC

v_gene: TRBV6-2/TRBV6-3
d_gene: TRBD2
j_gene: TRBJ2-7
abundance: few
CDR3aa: CASSYAAGAYEQYF
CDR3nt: TGTGCCAGCAGTTACGCCGCGGGGGCCTACGAGCAGTACTTC

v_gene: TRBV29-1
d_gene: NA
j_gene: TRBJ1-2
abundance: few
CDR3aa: CSVEVPGMRDGYTF
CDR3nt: TGCAGCGTTGAAGTGCCGGGGATGAGGGATGGCTACACCTTC

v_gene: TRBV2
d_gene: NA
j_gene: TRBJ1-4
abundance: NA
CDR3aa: CASSENLFLRKERLFF
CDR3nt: TGTGCCAGCAGTGAAAATCTGTTCCTCCGGAAAGAAAGACTGTTTTTT

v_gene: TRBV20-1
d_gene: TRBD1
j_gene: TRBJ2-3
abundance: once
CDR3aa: CSAPGQFSTDAQYF
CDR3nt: TGCAGTGCCCCGGGACAGTTTAGCACAGATGCGCAGTATTTT

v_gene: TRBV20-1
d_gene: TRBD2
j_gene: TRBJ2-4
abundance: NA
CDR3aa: CSARIQREAKNIQYF
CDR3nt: TGCAGTGCCCGGATACAGCGGGAAGCCAAAAACATTCAGTACTTC

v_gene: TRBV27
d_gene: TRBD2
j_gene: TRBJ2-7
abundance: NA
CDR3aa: CASSSSGRTLGEQYF
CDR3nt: TGTGCCAGCAGTTCTAGCGGGAGGACCTTGGGGGAGCAGTACTTC

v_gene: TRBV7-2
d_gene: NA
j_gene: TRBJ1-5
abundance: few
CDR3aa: CASSLVGGQPQHF
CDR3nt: TGTGCCAGCAGCTTAGTTGGAGGTCAGCCCCAGCATTTT

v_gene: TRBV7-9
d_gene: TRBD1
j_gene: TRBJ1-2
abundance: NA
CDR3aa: CASSSWAGGDSGYTF
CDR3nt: TGTGCCAGCAGTTCCTGGGCAGGGGGGGATTCGGGCTACACCTTC